The source of this T cell receptor (beta chain) is a study of blood T cell repertoires in COVID-19. Study in general: Samples of COVID-19 (acute and convalescent) were obtained from the United States, Italy and Spain. PBMCs, B-cell-depleted T cells, or T cells provided the cDNA or gDNA that made up the material.

The assay was immunoSEQ multiplex PCR, and TCRdb's table has in-frame clones only and misses some. This repertoire shows some 40,000 clones, around four fifths found once; its top ten account for 16%. This CDR3 has 17 amino acids. The germline V and J ends were trimmed by 5 bases and 1 base, with 17 bases remaining between them. Germline loops: CDR1 SEHNR, CDR2 FQNEAQ (reference sequence). The chain combines TRBV7-9 with TRBJ2-2; D is undetermined. Material for sequencing was peripheral blood. This receptor was taken from a man in his 70s with acute or convalescent COVID-19. The chain's CDR3 is CASSNRNSQVNTGELFF. The CDR3 nucleotides are TGTGCCAGCAGCAATCGTAACAGCCAAGTGAACACCGGGGAGCTGTTTTTT.